The subject of this entry is one T cell receptor beta chain. This sample was taken from a study of blood T cell repertoires in COVID-19. Across the study: Collection of acute and convalescent COVID-19 samples took place in the United States, Italy and Spain. Sample material is recorded as cDNA or gDNA derived from T cells, B-cell-depleted T cells, or PBMCs.

As processed by the authors: Scientists estimated how many nucleated cells there were by amplifying reference gene primers. The method was immunoSEQ multiplex PCR; TCRdb's version includes in-frame clones alone and lacks a portion of them. The V and J calls and clone size were taken over from that table, and D and trimming were inferred from the DNA. The sample yields some 87,000 clones, approximately 92% seen once. V lost 7 bases and J lost 8, with 29 bases in between. The CDR3 loop spans 18 amino acids. Germline loops: CDR1 MDHEN, CDR2 SYDVKM. The chain links TRBV28 to TRBJ1-4, with a tentative D call TRBD1 (6 bases). The clonotype comes from a woman aged 55 to 70 with active COVID-19. The sample comprised peripheral blood. For the CDR3, the DNA is TGTGCCAGCACCCATGAGAGGGGCAGGGGCACCGGTCGCGAAAAACTGTTTTTT. Protein product: CASTHERGRGTGREKLFF.